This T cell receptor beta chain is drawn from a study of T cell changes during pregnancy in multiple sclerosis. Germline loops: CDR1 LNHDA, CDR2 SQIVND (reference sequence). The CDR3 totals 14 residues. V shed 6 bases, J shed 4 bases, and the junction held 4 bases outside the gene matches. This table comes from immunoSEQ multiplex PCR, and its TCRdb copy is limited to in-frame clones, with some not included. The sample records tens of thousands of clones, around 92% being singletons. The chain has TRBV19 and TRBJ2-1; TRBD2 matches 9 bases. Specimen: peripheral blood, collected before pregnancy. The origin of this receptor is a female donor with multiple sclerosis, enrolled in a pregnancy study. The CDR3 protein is CASRGTSRYNEQFF. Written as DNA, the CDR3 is TGTGCCAGTAGGGGGACTAGCAGATACAATGAGCAGTTCTTC.